This is a list of T cell receptor beta chains from one sample in a study of T cell responses to AZD1222 COVID-19 vaccine. Profiled with immunoSEQ multiplex PCR; TCRdb holds only in-frame clones, not every one. The repertoire consists of under 200,000 clones, with 85% to 90% occurring once and the leading ten covering roughly 5%. Sequenced material: peripheral blood, taken on day 0 of AZD1222 vaccination. The receptors shown here come from an adult in good health. The CDR3 runs from the conserved cysteine through the conserved F or W. The D gene is left open where the match is weak. The size of a clone is reported for some rows only, either as once, few or many, or as a class for expanded clones.

j_call v_call d_call clone_size cdr3_aa cdr3_nt
TRBJ1-1 TRBV6-5 TRBD1 . CASSYSGQGLTFF TGTGCCAGCAGTTACTCGGGACAGGGGTTGACTTTCTTT
TRBJ2-3 TRBV12-3/TRBV12-4 TRBD1 . CASSLQGLDTQYF TGTGCCAGCAGCTTACAGGGGTTAGATACGCAGTATTTT
TRBJ2-5 TRBV25-1 . . CASSNRETQYF TGTGCCAGCAGTAATAGGGAGACCCAGTACTTC
TRBJ2-3 TRBV7-9 . . CASSFSSDTQYF TGTGCCAGCAGCTTTAGTTCAGATACGCAGTATTTT
TRBJ1-1 TRBV6-2/TRBV6-3 . . CASSYTGLNTEAFF TGTGCCAGCAGTTACACAGGGCTGAACACTGAAGCTTTCTTT
TRBJ2-5 TRBV19 . . CASSADSAETQYF TGTGCCAGTAGTGCCGACAGTGCAGAGACCCAGTACTTC
TRBJ1-2 TRBV2 TRBD1 . CAILRQGGHGYTF TGTGCCATACTTCGACAGGGGGGGCATGGCTACACCTTC
TRBJ2-5 TRBV7-9 . . CASSRTPETQYF TGTGCCAGCAGCCGGACACCAGAGACCCAGTACTTC
TRBJ2-1 TRBV5-1 TRBD2 . CASSPGLAGGRLNEQFF TGCGCCAGCAGCCCCGGACTAGCGGGAGGCCGCCTCAATGAGCAGTTCTTC
TRBJ1-3 TRBV5-4 TRBD1 . CASTSGQGYGAGNTIYF TGTGCCAGCACCTCGGGACAGGGGTACGGCGCCGGAAACACCATATATTTT
TRBJ2-7 TRBV28 . once CASSLSPGFRDSYEQYF TGTGCCAGCAGTTTAAGTCCAGGGTTCAGGGACTCCTACGAGCAGTACTTC
TRBJ1-2 TRBV6-1 . . CASSEFRWDYGYTF TGTGCCAGCAGTGAATTCAGATGGGACTATGGCTACACCTTC
TRBJ2-2 TRBV5-1 . . CASSLQSANTGELFF TGCGCCAGCAGCTTGCAGTCCGCGAACACCGGGGAGCTGTTTTTT